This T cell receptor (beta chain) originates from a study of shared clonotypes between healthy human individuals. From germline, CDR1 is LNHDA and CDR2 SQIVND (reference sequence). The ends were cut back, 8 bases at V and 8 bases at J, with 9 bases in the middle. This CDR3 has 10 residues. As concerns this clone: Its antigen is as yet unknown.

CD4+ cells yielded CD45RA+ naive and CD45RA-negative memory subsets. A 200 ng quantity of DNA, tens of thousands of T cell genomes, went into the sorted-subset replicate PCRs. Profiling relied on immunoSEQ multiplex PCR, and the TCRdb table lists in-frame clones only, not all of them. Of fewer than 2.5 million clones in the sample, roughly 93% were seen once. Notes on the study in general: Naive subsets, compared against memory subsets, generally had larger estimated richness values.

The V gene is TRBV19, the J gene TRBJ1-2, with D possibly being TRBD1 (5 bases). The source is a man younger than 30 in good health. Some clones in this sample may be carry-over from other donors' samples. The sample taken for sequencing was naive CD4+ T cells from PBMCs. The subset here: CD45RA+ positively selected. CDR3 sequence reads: CASQGQGYTF. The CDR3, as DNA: TGTGCCAGTCAGGGCCAGGGCTACACCTTC. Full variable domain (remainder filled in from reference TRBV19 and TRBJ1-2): DGGITQSPKYLFRKEGQNVTLSCEQNLNHDAMYWYRQDPGQGLRLIYYSQIVNDFQKGDIAEGYSVSREKKESFPLTVTSAQKNPTAFYLCASQGQGYTFGSGTRLTVV.